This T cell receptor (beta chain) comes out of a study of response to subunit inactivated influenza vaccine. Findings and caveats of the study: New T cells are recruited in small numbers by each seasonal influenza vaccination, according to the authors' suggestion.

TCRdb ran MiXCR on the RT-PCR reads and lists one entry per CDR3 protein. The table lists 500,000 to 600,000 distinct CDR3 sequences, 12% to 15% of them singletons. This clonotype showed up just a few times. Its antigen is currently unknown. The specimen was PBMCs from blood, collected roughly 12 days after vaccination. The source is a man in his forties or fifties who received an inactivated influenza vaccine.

The CDR3 DNA sequence: TGTGCCAGCACCCCTCGCGGGGAGTGGGATCGGGAGACCCAGTACTTC. Residues: CASTPRGEWDRETQYF. This rearrangement joins TRBV7-9 to TRBJ2-5; tentative D call: TRBD2 (6 bases). The CDR3 is 16 residues long. Germline CDR1 is SEHNR and CDR2 is FQNEAQ (reference sequence). V lost 7 bases and J 5 bases, leaving 23 bases between the germline ends.